A single sample gave rise to the 2 T cell receptor beta chains below, sequenced in a study of T cells in Graves' hyperthyroidism and ophthalmopathy. Amplification targeted TCR beta CDR3 regions from RNA transcripts. The HTBI primer set served for first-round RT-PCR of the TCR CDR3. TCRdb used MiXCR to reprocess the multiplex PCR reads, holding one entry per CDR3 protein. The sample contains around 700,000 distinct CDR3 sequences, about 17% of which appear only once. Sequenced input: blood. These receptors came from a woman between 50 and 59 years old with Graves' hyperthyroidism that later progressed to Graves' ophthalmopathy.

There are a few counts of this clonotype. The chain uses TRBV25-1 and TRBJ2-7; a weak D match, TRBD1 (6 bases). The CDR3 contains 15 residues. The V end was cut by 2 bases, the J end by 5 bases, with 16 bases between. Germline V gives CDR1 MGHDK, CDR2 SYGVNS. Here the CDR3 reads CASSEPKTGFHEQYF. The DNA for the CDR3 is TGTGCCAGCAGTGAACCGAAGACAGGTTTCCACGAGCAGTACTTC.

The chain is built from TRBV20-1 and TRBJ1-5, with 7 positions matching TRBD1. CDR3 length: 12 residues. From germline, CDR1 is DFQATT and CDR2 SNEGSKA (reference sequence). V was clipped by 6 bases and J by 5 bases; unmatched bases: 4. The CDR3 nucleotides read TGCAGTGCAGCAACAGGGGATCAGCCCCAGCATTTT. This gives the protein CSAATGDQPQHF.